This T cell receptor beta chain was retrieved from a study of T-cell memory formation after mild COVID-19 (dated by TCRdb to about 2021). Regarding the complete study: TCR sequence clusters from the two donors were largely donor specific. T-cell clones expanding and contracting after mild COVID-19 in two donors were tracked by longitudinal TCRalpha and TCRbeta repertoire sequencing. The cohort comprised two young, previously healthy adult volunteers, one female and one male.

V loses 6 bases of germline sequence and J loses 5 bases, and the interval between the two ends is 13 bases. From the germline V gene (reference sequence), CDR1 is LNHDA and CDR2 is SQIVND. The cysteine opens and the phenylalanine closes a CDR3 of 13 amino acids. Just CDR3 DNA is preserved here, 39 bases in frame from base 1. This clonotype was recorded at least ten times. What antigen it recognizes has not been identified. No base qualities exist here, and no much larger clone lies one base off it. PBMCs were isolated by Ficoll-Paque density gradient centrifugation. Study-level results and caveats: Contracting CD4+ clones were located mainly in the CM and EM memory subsets, whereas CD8+ clones were found to be enriched in EMRA. The second-wave clones that peaked on day 37 were not confirmed to be SARS-CoV-2 specific. Only a couple of mild cases were covered in the study, and larger cohorts including severe cases with pre-infection samples were considered necessary. Some responding clones were detected in pre-infection memory, suggesting pre-existing cross-reactive memory T cells joined the SARS-CoV-2 response. From day 15 to 85, contracting clones showed balanced CD4/CD8 phenotypes, whereas a second wave of clones that expanded from day 15 to 37 leaned towards CD4+.

Sequencing was performed on an Illumina NovaSeq 6000. TCRalpha and TCRbeta cDNA libraries were constructed by 5'RACE with constant-segment primers, with sample barcodes and unique molecular identifiers being introduced. RNA was extracted from every sample with Trizol reagent. Amplification of the libraries took two PCR steps, and the second step added a second sample barcode plus Illumina TruSeq adapters. Sequencing of the libraries was done on an Illumina NovaSeq, producing 2 x 150 bp paired-end reads. In the authors' own workflow: Reads were demultiplexed and collapsed into UMI-guided consensus sequences with migec v1.2.7. Using mixcr v2.1.11, the UMI consensuses were aligned to TRA and TRB V and J templates and assembled into clonotypes. A clonotype was counted as expanded or contracted only when both edgeR and NoisET called the clonotype significant, with the noise models trained on biological replicates. edgeR calls used a false discovery rate-adjusted p below 0.01 and a log2 fold-change threshold of 1. As an exploratory analysis of dynamics, max-normalized trajectories of the 1000 most abundant clonotypes were examined with PCA combined with hierarchical clustering. The CD4 or CD8 phenotype of responding clones was assigned using the separately sequenced CD4+ and CD8+ repertoires. The raw public reads went through TCRdb reprocessing: fastp at Q25, MiXCR clone calling, in-frame beta chains kept. When rows share a CDR3 protein, they turn into one entry using the most common DNA and genes. The V and J calls, along with clone size, are taken from TCRdb and not from the paper's own processing. Here the sample has almost 550,000 distinct CDR3 sequences; 20% occur a single time. The top ten constitute under 15% of the sample.

Sequencing input: PBMCs or a T cell subset sorted from them (not recorded which). This TCR came from an adult woman who had mild COVID-19 (a few samples of this study predate the infection). The sample titles of this study are shuffled in the database, so cell type and time point are left out; the donor was told from shared clones. The V gene is TRBV19 and the J gene is TRBJ1-1, with the identity of the D gene unclear. The nucleotide sequence reads as follows: TGTGCCAGTAGCCCGGGGAGGGCTACTGAAGCTTTCTTT. Its protein product is CASSPGRATEAFF.